This T cell receptor beta chain was retrieved from a study of early T cells in non-severe SARS-CoV-2 infection. About the research overall: Sequencing used unsorted whole-blood bulk RNA, so chains lack pairing. Study findings and constraints: There was a bias toward anti-spike CD8 responses in VDJdb matching, which missed private and CD4 specificities.

This clonotype was observed many times. Its antigen is currently unknown. Trimming took off 7 bases at V and 1 base at J, with 10 bases between the two ends. The CDR3 consists of 13 residues. The V gene's germline CDR1 is SEHNR and CDR2 FQNEAQ (reference sequence). As part of library construction, unique molecular identifiers were attached to individual cDNA molecules. TCRdb independently ran MiXCR on the 5' RACE reads; one entry per CDR3 protein. The sample has 60,000 or so distinct CDR3 sequences; more than 9% are singletons. This receptor was taken from an adult who was a healthcare worker with PCR-confirmed SARS-CoV-2 infection or an uninfected control (not recorded which). The sequencing sample was made of whole blood. The chain couples TRBV7-9 to TRBJ1-1; D is ambiguous. CDR3 residues: CASTPTENTEAFF. In nucleotides, the CDR3 is TGTGCCAGCACCCCGACGGAGAACACTGAAGCTTTCTTT.